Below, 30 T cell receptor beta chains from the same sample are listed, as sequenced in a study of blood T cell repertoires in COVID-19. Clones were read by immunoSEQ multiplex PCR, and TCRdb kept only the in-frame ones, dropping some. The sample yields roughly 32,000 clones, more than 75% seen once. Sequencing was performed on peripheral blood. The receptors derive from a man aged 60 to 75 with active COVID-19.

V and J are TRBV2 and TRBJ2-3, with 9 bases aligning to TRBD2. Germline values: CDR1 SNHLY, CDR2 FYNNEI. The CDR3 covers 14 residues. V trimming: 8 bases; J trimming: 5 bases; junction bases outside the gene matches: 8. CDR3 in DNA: TGTGCCAGCGGGCGGGAGGGCCGTGGAGATACGCAGTATTTT. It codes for CASGREGRGDTQYF.

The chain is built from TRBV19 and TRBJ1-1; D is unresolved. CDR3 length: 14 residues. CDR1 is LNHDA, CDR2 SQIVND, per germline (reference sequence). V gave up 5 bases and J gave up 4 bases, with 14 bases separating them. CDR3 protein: CASSLEQRGTEAFF. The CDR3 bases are TGTGCCAGTAGTCTTGAACAGCGGGGCACTGAAGCTTTCTTT.

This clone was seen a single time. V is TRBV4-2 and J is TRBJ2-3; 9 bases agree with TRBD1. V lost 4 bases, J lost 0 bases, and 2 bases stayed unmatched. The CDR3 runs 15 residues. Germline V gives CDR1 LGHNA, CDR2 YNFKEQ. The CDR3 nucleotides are TGTGCCAGCAGCCTAGGACAGGGGAGCACAGATACGCAGTATTTT. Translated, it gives CASSLGQGSTDTQYF.

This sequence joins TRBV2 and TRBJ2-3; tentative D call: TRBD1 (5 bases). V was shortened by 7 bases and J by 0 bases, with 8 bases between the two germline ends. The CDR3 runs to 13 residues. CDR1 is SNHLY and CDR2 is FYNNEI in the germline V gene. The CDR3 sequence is CASNGASTDTQYF. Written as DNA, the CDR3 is TGTGCCAGCAATGGGGCTAGCACAGATACGCAGTATTTT.

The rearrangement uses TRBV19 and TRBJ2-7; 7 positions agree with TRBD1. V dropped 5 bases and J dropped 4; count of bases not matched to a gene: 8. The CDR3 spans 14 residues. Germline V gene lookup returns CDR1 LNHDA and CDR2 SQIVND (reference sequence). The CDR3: CASSPDRVRYEQYF. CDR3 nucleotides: TGTGCCAGTAGTCCAGACAGGGTACGGTACGAGCAGTACTTC.

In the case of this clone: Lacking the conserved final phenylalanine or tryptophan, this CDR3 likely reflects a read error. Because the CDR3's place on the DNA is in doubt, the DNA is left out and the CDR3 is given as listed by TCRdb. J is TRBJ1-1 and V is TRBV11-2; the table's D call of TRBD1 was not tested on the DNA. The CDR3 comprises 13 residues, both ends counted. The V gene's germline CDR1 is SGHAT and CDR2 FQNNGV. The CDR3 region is CASSLGGHPRRFI.

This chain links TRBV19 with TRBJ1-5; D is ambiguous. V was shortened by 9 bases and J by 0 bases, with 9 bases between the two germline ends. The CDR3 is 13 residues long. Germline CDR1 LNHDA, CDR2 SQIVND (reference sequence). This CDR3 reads CASNTYSNQPQHF. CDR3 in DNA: TGTGCCAGCAATACTTATAGCAATCAGCCCCAGCATTTT.

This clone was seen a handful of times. The CDR3: CASSLDNRGAEKLFF. In DNA, the CDR3 is TGTGCCAGCAGCTTGGATAACAGGGGGGCTGAAAAACTGTTTTTT. The chain is built from TRBV5-5 and TRBJ1-4; 8 bases match TRBD1. This CDR3 is 15 amino acids long. Germline CDR1 reads SGHKS; CDR2 reads YYEKEE (reference sequence). J was trimmed by 7 bases and V by 0 bases; bases with no gene match: 5.

The CDR3 spells CSASRPGGVTQYF. CDR3 bases: TGCAGTGCTAGTCGTCCCGGGGGTGTTACGCAGTATTTT. This rearrangement joins TRBV20-1 to TRBJ2-3; tentatively, D is TRBD2 (6 bases). The germline V and J ends were trimmed by 3 bases and 8 bases, with 15 bases remaining between them. The CDR3 consists of 13 residues. Germline V gene sequence: CDR1 DFQATT, CDR2 SNEGSKA (reference sequence).

The CDR3 bases are TGTGCCAGCAGCTTAGGGAGGGAGTCCGAGCAGTACTTC. It yields the protein CASSLGRESEQYF. V gene TRBV7-3 combines with J gene TRBJ2-7; 7 bases map to TRBD2. From germline, CDR1 is SGHTA and CDR2 FQGTGA. The CDR3 has 13 residues. V shed 2 bases, J shed 6 bases, and the junction held 4 bases outside the gene matches.

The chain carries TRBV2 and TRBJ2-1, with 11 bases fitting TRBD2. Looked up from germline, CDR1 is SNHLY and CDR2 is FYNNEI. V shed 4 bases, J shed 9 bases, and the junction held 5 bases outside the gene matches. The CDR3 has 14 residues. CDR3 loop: CASSVRLAGSEQFF. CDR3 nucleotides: TGTGCCAGCAGTGTAAGACTAGCGGGGTCTGAGCAGTTCTTC.

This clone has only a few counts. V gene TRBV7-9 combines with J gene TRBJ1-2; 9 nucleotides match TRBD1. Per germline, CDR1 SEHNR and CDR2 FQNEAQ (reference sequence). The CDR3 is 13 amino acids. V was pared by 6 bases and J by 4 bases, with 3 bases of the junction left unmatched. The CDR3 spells CASRRTGVYGYTF. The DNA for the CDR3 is TGTGCCAGCAGACGGACAGGGGTCTATGGCTACACCTTC.

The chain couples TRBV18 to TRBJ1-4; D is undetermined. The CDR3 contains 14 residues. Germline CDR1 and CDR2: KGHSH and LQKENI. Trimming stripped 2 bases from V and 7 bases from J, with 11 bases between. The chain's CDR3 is CASSPGLRGEKLFF. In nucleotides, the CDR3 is TGTGCCAGCTCACCAGGGCTCCGGGGTGAAAAACTGTTTTTT.

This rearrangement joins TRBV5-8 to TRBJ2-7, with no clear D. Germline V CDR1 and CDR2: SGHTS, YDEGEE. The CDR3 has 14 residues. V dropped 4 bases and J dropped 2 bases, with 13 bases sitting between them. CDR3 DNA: TGTGCCAGCAGCCTTGCCGACAAAACCTACGAGCAGTACTTC. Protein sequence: CASSLADKTYEQYF. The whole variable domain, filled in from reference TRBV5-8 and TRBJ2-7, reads EAGVTQSPTHLIKTRGQQATLRCSPISGHTSVYWYQQALGLGLQFLLWYDEGEERNRGNFPPRFSGRQFPNYSSELNVNALELEDSALYLCASSLADKTYEQYFGPGTRLTVT.

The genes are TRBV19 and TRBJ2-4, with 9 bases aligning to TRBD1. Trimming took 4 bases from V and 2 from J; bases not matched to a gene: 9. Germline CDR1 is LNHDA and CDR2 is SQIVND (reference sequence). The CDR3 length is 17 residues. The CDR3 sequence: CASSTGTGSLSKNIQYF. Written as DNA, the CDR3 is TGTGCCAGTAGTACCGGGACAGGGTCACTTTCCAAAAACATTCAGTACTTC.

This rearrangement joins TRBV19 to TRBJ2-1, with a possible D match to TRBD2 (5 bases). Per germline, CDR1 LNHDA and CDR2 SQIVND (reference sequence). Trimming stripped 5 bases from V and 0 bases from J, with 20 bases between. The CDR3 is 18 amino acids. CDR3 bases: TGTGCCAGTAGTGACTATGTCTCTCGTCGTAGCTCCTACAATGAGCAGTTCTTC. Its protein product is CASSDYVSRRSSYNEQFF.

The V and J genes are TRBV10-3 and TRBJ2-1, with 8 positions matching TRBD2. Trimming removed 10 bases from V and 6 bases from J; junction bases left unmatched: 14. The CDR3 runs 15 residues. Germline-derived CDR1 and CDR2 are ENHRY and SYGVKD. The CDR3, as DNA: TGTGCCACCCTATCACTTGCGGGAGGTATCAATGAGCAGTTCTTC. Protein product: CATLSLAGGINEQFF.

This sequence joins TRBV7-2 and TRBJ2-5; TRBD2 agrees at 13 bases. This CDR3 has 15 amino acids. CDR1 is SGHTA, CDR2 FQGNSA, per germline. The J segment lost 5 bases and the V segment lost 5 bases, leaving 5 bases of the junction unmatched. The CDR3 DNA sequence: TGTGCCAGCAGCCAGACTAGCGGGGGGTTCGAGACCCAGTACTTC. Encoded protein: CASSQTSGGFETQYF. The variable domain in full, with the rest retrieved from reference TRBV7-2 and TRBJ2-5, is GAGVSQSPSNKVTEKGKDVELRCDPISGHTALYWYRQSLGQGLEFLIYFQGNSAPDKSGLPSDRFSAERTGGSVSTLTIQRTQQEDSAVYLCASSQTSGGFETQYFGPGTRLLVL.

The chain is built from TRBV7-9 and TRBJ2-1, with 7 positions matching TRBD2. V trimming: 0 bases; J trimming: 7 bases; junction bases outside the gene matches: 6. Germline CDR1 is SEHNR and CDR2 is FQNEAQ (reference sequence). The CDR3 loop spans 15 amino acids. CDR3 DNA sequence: TGTGCCAGCAGCTTAGCCCGGGGAGGGCGGAATGAGCAGTTCTTC. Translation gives CASSLARGGRNEQFF. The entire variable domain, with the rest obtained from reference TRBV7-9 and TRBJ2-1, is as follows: DTGVSQNPRHKITKRGQNVTFRCDPISEHNRLYWYRQTLGQGPEFLTYFQNEAQLEKSRLLSDRFSAERPKGSFSTLEIQRTEQGDSAMYLCASSLARGGRNEQFFGPGTRLTVL.

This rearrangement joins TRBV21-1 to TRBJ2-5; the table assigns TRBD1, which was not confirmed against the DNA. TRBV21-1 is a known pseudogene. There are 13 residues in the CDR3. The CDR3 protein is CARLQGREETQYF. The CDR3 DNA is TGTGCCCGTCTACAGGGCAGAGAGGAGACCCAGTACTTC.

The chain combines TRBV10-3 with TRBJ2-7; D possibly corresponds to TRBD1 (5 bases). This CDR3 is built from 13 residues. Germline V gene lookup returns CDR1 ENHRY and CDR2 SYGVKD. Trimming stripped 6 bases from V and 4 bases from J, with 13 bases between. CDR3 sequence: CAISGGQGYEQYF. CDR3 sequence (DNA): TGTGCCATCAGCGGCGGCCAGGGTTACGAGCAGTACTTC.

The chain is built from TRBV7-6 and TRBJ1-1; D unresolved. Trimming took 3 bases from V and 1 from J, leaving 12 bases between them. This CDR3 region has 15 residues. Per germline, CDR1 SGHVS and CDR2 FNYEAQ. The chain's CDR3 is CASSFGREGNTEAFF. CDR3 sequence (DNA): TGTGCCAGCAGCTTCGGTAGGGAGGGGAACACTGAAGCTTTCTTT.

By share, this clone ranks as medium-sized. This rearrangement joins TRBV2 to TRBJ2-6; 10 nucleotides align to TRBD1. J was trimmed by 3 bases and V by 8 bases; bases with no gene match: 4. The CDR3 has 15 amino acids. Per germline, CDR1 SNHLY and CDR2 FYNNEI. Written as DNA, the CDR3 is TGTGCCAGCGGACAGGGGGTTAATGGGGCCAACGTCCTGACTTTC. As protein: CASGQGVNGANVLTF.

This CDR3 is CASSDAAQGPQHF. The CDR3 nucleotides are TGTGCCAGCAGTGACGCGGCCCAAGGGCCCCAGCATTTT. The J gene is TRBJ1-5, the V gene TRBV6-1; D unclear. V shed 3 bases and J shed 9 bases, with 12 bases lying between them. The CDR3 runs to 13 residues. CDR1 is MNHNS and CDR2 is SASEGT in the germline V gene.

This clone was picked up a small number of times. In DNA form, the CDR3 reads TGTGCCAGCAGCCTGGGTACAGGGTTAGACGAGCAGTACTTC. It translates to CASSLGTGLDEQYF. This chain uses TRBV7-7 with TRBJ2-7, with a possible D match to TRBD1 (6 bases). CDR3 size: 14 residues. The V end was cut by 5 bases, the J end by 5 bases, with 16 bases between. Germline loops: CDR1 SSHAT, CDR2 FNYEAQ (reference sequence). The variable domain in full, with the rest retrieved from reference TRBV7-7 and TRBJ2-7, is GAGVSQSPRYKVTKRGQDVTLRCDPISSHATLYWYQQALGQGPEFLTYFNYEAQPDKSGLPSDRFSAERPEGSISTLTIQRTEQRDSAMYRCASSLGTGLDEQYFGPGTRLTVT.

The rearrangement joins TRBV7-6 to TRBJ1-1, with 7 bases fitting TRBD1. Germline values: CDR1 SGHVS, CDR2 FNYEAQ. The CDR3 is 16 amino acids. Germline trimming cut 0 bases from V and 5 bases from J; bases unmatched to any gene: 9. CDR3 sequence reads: CASSLAVQGRMTEAFF. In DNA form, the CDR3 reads TGTGCCAGCAGCTTAGCCGTACAGGGGCGGATGACTGAAGCTTTCTTT.

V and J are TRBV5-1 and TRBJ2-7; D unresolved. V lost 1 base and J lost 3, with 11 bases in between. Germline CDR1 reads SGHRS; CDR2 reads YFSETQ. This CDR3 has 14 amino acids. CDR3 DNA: TGCGCCAGCAGCTTGTCTAGGAACGACTACGAGCAGTACTTC. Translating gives CASSLSRNDYEQYF.

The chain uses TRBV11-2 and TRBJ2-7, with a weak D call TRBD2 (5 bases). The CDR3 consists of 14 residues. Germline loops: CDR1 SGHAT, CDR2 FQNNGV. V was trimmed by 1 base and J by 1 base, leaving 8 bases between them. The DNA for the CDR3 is TGTGCCAGCAGCTTAGGGAGGAAGTCCTACGAGCAGTACTTC. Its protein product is CASSLGRKSYEQYF.

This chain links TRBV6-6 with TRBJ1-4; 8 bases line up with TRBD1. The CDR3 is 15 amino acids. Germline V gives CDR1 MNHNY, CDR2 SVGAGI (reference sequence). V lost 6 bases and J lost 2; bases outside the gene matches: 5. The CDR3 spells CASRGQGQTNEKLFF. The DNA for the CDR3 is TGTGCCAGCAGAGGACAGGGTCAGACTAATGAAAAACTGTTTTTT.

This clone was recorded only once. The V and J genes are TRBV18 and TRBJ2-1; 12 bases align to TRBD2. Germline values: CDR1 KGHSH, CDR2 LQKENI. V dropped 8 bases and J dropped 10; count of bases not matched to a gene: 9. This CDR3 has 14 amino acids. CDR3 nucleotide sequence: TGTGCCAGCCATACCCAACTAGCGGGAGGCGAGCAGTTCTTC. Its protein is CASHTQLAGGEQFF.